This note documents a single T cell receptor beta chain sequence. What it binds is unknown. The record originates from a study of post-analysis software for immune sequencing data. Whole-study results and caveats: Multiple sclerosis patients showed significantly lower normalized Chao1 diversity than controls did. Higher frequency in patients than in controls was seen for five TRBV segments, with TRBV5-6, TRBV5-1 and TRBV20-1 among them.

Built from TCR beta cDNA, the libraries had unique molecular identifiers in them. One entry per CDR3 protein results from TCRdb running MiXCR on the PCR reads. The profile shows 650,000 to 900,000 distinct CDR3 sequences, around 45% of them singletons. The CDR3 is 13 residues long. CDR1 and CDR2 (germline): GTSNPN, SVGIG (reference sequence). Trimming took 5 bases from V and 2 from J, leaving 11 bases between them. The clonotype originates from a girl between 5 and 17 years old with multiple sclerosis. The J gene is TRBJ2-3, the V gene TRBV30; a weak D match, TRBD1 (6 bases). Sequencing was performed on blood. As DNA, the CDR3 is TGTGCCTGGGGGGGCAGGGACACAGATACGCAGTATTTT. This codes for CAWGGRDTDTQYF.